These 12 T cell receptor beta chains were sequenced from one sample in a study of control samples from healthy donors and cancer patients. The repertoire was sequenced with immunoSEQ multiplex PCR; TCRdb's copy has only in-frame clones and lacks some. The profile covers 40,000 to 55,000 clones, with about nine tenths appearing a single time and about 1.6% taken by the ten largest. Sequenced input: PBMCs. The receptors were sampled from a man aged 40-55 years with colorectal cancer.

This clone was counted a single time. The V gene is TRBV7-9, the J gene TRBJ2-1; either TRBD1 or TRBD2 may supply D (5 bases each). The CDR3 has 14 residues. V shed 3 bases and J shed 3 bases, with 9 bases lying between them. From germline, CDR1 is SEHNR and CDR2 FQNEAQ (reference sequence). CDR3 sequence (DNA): TGTGCCAGCAGCTTGGGGACGGTCTACAATGAGCAGTTCTTC. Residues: CASSLGTVYNEQFF. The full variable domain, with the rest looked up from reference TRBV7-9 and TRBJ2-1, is DTGVSQNPRHKITKRGQNVTFRCDPISEHNRLYWYRQTLGQGPEFLTYFQNEAQLEKSRLLSDRFSAERPKGSFSTLEIQRTEQGDSAMYLCASSLGTVYNEQFFGPGTRLTVL.

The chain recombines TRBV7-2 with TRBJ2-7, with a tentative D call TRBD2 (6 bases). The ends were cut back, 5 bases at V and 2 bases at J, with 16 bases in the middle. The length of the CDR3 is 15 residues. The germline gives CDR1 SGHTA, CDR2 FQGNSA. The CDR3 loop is CASSQTGGEAYEQYF. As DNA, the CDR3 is TGTGCCAGCAGCCAGACCGGGGGAGAGGCCTACGAGCAGTACTTC.

This CDR3 is CASKTGGYGYTF. For the CDR3, the DNA is TGTGCCAGCAAAACAGGGGGTTATGGCTACACCTTC. The rearrangement links TRBV6-5 to TRBJ1-2, with TRBD1 matching 8 bases. V lost 7 bases, J lost 5 bases, and 3 bases stayed unmatched. The germline V gene has CDR1 MNHEY and CDR2 SVGAGI. The CDR3 has 12 residues.

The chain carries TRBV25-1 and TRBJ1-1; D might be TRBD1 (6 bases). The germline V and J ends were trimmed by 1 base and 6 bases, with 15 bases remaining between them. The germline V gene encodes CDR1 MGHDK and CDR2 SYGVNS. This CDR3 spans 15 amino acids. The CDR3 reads CASSEFRGPMAEAFF. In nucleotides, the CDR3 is TGTGCCAGCAGTGAATTCCGGGGGCCGATGGCTGAAGCTTTCTTT.

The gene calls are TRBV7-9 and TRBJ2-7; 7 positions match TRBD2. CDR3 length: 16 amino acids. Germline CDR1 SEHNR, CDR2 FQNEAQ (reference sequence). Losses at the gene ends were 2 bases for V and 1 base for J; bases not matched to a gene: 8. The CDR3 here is CASSLLAGVGSYEQYF. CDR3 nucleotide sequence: TGTGCCAGCAGCTTACTGGCGGGGGTCGGTTCCTACGAGCAGTACTTC.

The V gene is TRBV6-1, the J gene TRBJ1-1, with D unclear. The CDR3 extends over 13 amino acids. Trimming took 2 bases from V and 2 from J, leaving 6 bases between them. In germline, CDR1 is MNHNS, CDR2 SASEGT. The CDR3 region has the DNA TGTGCCAGCAGTGAACTGGAAAACACTGAAGCTTTCTTT. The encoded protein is CASSELENTEAFF.

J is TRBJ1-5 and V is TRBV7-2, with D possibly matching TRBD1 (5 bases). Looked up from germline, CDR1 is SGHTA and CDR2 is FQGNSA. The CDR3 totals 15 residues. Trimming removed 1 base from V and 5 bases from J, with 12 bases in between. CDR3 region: CASSLEAGRDQPQHF. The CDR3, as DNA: TGTGCCAGCAGCTTAGAGGCAGGGAGGGATCAGCCCCAGCATTTT.

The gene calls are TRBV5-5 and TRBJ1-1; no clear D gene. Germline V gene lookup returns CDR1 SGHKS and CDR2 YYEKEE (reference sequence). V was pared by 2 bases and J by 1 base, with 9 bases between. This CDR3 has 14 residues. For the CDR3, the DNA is TGTGCCAGCAGCTTAGGCGGGTGGAACACTGAAGCTTTCTTT. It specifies CASSLGGWNTEAFF.

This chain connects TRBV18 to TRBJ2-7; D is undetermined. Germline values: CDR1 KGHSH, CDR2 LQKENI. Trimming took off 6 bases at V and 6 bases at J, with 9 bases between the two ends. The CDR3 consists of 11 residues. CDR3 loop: CASSEGGEQYF. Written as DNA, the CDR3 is TGTGCCAGCTCCGAAGGTGGCGAGCAGTACTTC.

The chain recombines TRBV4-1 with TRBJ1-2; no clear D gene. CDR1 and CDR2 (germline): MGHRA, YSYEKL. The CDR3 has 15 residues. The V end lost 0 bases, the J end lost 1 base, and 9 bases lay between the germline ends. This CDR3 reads CASSQDSRGNYGYTF. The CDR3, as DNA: TGCGCCAGCAGCCAAGATTCCCGGGGTAACTATGGCTACACCTTC.

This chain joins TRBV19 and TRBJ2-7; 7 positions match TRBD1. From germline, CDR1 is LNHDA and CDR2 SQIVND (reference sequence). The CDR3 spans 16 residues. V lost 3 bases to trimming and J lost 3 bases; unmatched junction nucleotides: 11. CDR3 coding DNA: TGTGCCAGTAGTATTTTCTCTGGGACAGACCTCTACGAGCAGTACTTC. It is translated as CASSIFSGTDLYEQYF.

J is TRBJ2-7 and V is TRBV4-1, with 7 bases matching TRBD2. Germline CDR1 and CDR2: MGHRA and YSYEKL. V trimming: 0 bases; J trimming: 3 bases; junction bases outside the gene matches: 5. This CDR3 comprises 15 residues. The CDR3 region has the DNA TGCGCCAGCAGCCAAGAAGGGAGGGGTGTCTACGAGCAGTACTTC. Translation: CASSQEGRGVYEQYF.